This T cell receptor beta chain came from a study of shared clonotypes between healthy human individuals. Trimming removed 2 bases from V and 0 bases from J; junction bases left unmatched: 0. The length of the CDR3 is 15 residues. CDR1 and CDR2 (germline): SGHDT, YYEEEE. Assay used: immunoSEQ multiplex PCR; TCRdb lists only in-frame clones, some missing. The sample holds around 2.3 million clones; almost 96% are singletons and the top ten take less than 0.15%. The genes are TRBV5-6 and TRBJ2-3; 10 bases align to TRBD2. Sequencing was performed on naive CD4+ T cells sorted from blood. The subset was: CD45RA+ positively selected. The clonotype comes from a man younger than 30 in good health. The CDR3 nucleotides read TGTGCCAGCAGCTTACTAGCGGGAAGCACAGATACGCAGTATTTT. The encoded protein is CASSLLAGSTDTQYF.